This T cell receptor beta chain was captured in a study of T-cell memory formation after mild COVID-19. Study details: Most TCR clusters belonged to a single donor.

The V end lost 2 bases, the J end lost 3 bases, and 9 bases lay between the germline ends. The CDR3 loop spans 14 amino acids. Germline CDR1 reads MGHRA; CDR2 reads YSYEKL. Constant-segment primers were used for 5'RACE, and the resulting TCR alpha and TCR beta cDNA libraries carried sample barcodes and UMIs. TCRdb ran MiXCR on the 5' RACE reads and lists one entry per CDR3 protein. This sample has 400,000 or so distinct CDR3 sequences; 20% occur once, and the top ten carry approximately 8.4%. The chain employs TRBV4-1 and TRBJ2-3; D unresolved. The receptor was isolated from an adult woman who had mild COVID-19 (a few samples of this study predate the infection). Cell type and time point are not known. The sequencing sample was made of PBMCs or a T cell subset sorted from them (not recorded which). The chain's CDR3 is CASSQSPKTDTQYF. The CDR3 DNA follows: TGCGCCAGCAGCCAAAGTCCCAAGACAGATACGCAGTATTTT.